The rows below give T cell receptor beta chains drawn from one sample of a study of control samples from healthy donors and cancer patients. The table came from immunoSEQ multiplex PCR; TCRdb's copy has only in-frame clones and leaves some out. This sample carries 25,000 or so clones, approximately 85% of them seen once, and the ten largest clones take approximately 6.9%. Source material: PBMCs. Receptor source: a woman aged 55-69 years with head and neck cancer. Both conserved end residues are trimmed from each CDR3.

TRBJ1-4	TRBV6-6	ASSSGGLNEKLF
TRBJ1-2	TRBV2	ASSEEVAVGGYT
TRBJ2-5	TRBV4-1	ASSQGGGFSDHPQETQY
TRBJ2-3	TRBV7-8	ASSQYVTSTDTQY
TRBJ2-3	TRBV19	ASRPGRVHTDTQY
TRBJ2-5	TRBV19	ASSSDSGRGQETQY
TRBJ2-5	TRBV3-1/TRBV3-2	ASNRGRETQY
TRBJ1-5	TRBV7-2	ASSRPGNQPQH
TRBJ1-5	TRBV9	ASSPGQGGQPQH
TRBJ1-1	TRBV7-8	ASSSGPTEAF
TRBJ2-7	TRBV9	ASSVARSPYEQY
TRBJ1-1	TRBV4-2	ASSQTGGPRPGTEAF
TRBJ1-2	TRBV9	ASSVARGYGYT
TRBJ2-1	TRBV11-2	ASSKTSGGYNEQF